This TCR beta chain was found in a study of Tregs in tolerant kidney transplant recipients. Related graft donors supplied nonmyeloablative bone marrow transplants, and mixed chimerism was transient. Unstimulated regulatory T cells (CD4+CD25+CD127-), CD4+CD25- non-regulatory cells, CD4 and CD8 cells were FACS-sorted from thawed PBMCs. Produced via immunoSEQ multiplex PCR; TCRdb's table is partial and in-frame only. The sample yields around 64,000 clones, 70% to 90% seen once. Findings of the study overall: Findings come from small patient numbers and require larger validation. Biological reproducibility was not directly addressed, but technical replication error appeared minimal.

About this clone itself: Antigen: not known.

From germline, CDR1 is SGDLS and CDR2 YYNGEE. V lost 4 bases, J lost 1 base, and 10 bases stayed unmatched. The CDR3 is 19 amino acids. The chain links TRBV9 to TRBJ2-1, with TRBD2 identical over 14 bases. The receptor comes from a human patient who received a combined kidney and bone marrow transplant. A subset of T cells may come from the graft donor. Sample: CD4+ T cells from blood (PBMCs), taken 6 months after the transplant. The CDR3 spells CASSLRLAGGPLSYNEQFF. CDR3 DNA: TGTGCCAGCAGCCTTAGACTAGCGGGGGGGCCTTTGTCCTACAATGAGCAGTTCTTC. Together with reference TRBV9 and TRBJ2-1, the CDR3 gives the full variable domain: DSGVTQTPKHLITATGQRVTLRCSPRSGDLSVYWYQQSLDQGLQFLIQYYNGEERAKGNILERFSAQQFPDLHSELNLSSLELGDSALYFCASSLRLAGGPLSYNEQFFGPGTRLTVL.